The entry below describes one T cell receptor (beta chain). The data were taken from a study of blood T cell repertoires in COVID-19. The overall study: Samples of COVID-19 (acute and convalescent) were obtained from the United States, Italy and Spain.

As processed by the authors: Researchers report that nucleated cell counts were estimated from reference gene primer amplification. Sequenced by immunoSEQ multiplex PCR; TCRdb stores in-frame clones only, minus some. D and trimming come from the DNA, and the V and J calls and clone size come from that table. The sample yields a few hundred thousand clones, roughly 85% seen once. This CDR3 has 13 residues. Trimming shortened V by 6 bases and J by 2 bases, and 11 bases separated the two germline ends. Germline V gene sequence: CDR1 WSHSY, CDR2 SAAADI. Sequenced: peripheral blood. This TCR was sampled from a human donor in a cohort sampled during active COVID-19. The rearrangement uses TRBV10-2 and TRBJ2-7; D ambiguous. CDR3 sequence: CASRRHFTYEQYF. In DNA form, the CDR3 reads TGCGCCAGCAGGAGACACTTCACCTACGAGCAGTACTTC.